One sample yielded the 15 T cell receptor beta chains listed below, sequenced in a study of blood T cell repertoires in COVID-19. Sequencing was performed with immunoSEQ multiplex PCR; in TCRdb, only in-frame clones are kept and a portion is missing. Of about 480,000 clones listed, 80% to 90% are singletons. The material sequenced was peripheral blood. The origin of the receptors is a young man with COVID-19, enrolled during active disease.

The chain has TRBV7-8 and TRBJ2-7; possibly TRBD2 for D (7 bases). Germline-derived CDR1 and CDR2 are SGHVS and FQNEAQ. The length of the CDR3 is 15 residues. The ends were cut back, 4 bases at V and 3 bases at J, with 16 bases in the middle. Here the CDR3 reads CASSSMGGPVYEQYF. CDR3 bases: TGTGCCAGCAGCTCGATGGGGGGGCCGGTCTACGAGCAGTACTTC.

V usage is TRBV2 and J usage is TRBJ2-1; 11 positions agree with TRBD2. The CDR3 extends over 16 amino acids. The germline gives CDR1 SNHLY, CDR2 FYNNEI. Trimming cost V 10 bases and J 0 bases; bases outside gene matches: 8. For the CDR3, the DNA is TGTGCCATCGGGACTAGCGGATCCAGCTCCTACAATGAGCAGTTCTTC. Its protein product is CAIGTSGSSSYNEQFF.

Here the CDR3 reads CASSQVSGNYGYTF. The CDR3 DNA reads as TGTGCCAGCAGCCAAGTTTCCGGTAACTATGGCTACACCTTC. V usage is TRBV7-9 and J usage is TRBJ1-2, with D hard to call. The V gene lost 5 bases and the J gene lost 1 base, with 11 bases spanning the gap. The germline V gene encodes CDR1 SEHNR and CDR2 FQNEAQ (reference sequence). This CDR3 is built from 14 residues.

A single count supports this clone. The gene calls are TRBV19 and TRBJ1-5; D ambiguous. The CDR3 spans 12 residues. Trimming took 7 bases from V and 0 from J, leaving 4 bases between them. Germline V gene data show CDR1 as LNHDA and CDR2 as SQIVND (reference sequence). The CDR3 loop is CASKHSNQPQHF. The CDR3, as DNA: TGTGCCAGTAAGCATAGCAATCAGCCCCAGCATTTT.

This clone was observed a single time. The chain uses TRBV4-2 and TRBJ2-3; 11 nucleotides line up with TRBD2. Germline V gives CDR1 LGHNA, CDR2 YNFKEQ. This CDR3 spans 17 amino acids. The V segment lost 1 base and the J segment 4 bases; nucleotides outside the gene matches: 7. The CDR3 DNA reads as TGTGCCAGCAGCCAAGTTAGCGGGGGGGCCGGTGCAGATACGCAGTATTTT. Its translation: CASSQVSGGAGADTQYF.

The rearrangement joins TRBV11-2 to TRBJ2-3, with 9 nucleotides matching TRBD2. Germline V gene sequence: CDR1 SGHAT, CDR2 FQNNGV. V lost 2 bases and J lost 5; bases outside the gene matches: 5. There are 15 residues in the CDR3. The CDR3 region is CASSLSSGAGDTQYF. In nucleotides, the CDR3 is TGTGCCAGCAGCTTATCTAGCGGGGCCGGAGATACGCAGTATTTT.

This sequence joins TRBV20-1 and TRBJ2-7; a possible D gene is TRBD1 (5 bases). Germline-derived CDR1 and CDR2 are DFQATT and SNEGSKA (reference sequence). The germline V and J ends were trimmed by 7 bases and 2 bases, with 9 bases remaining between them. This CDR3 spans 11 amino acids. In DNA form, the CDR3 reads TGCAGTGTGTCAGGGCCCTACGAGCAGTACTTC. It is translated as CSVSGPYEQYF.

The rearrangement uses TRBV6-6 and TRBJ2-5; TRBD1 matches 7 bases. After removal of 2 bases from V and 4 bases from J, the junction contained 4 bases not matched to a gene. This CDR3 is built from 14 residues. The germline V gene encodes CDR1 MNHNY and CDR2 SVGAGI (reference sequence). The CDR3 is CASSYVQGIETQYF. DNA of the CDR3: TGTGCCAGCAGTTACGTACAGGGGATAGAGACCCAGTACTTC.

The V and J genes are TRBV7-8 and TRBJ2-5; TRBD2 might be the D (7 bases). With 5 bases removed from V and 1 base from J, the gap between germline ends came to 20 bases. This CDR3 region has 17 residues. The germline V gene has CDR1 SGHVS and CDR2 FQNEAQ. The DNA for the CDR3 is TGTGCCAGCAGCCGCAACCAAGGGGGGGGGCGCCAAGAGACCCAGTACTTC. Translated: CASSRNQGGGRQETQYF.

The chain couples TRBV18 to TRBJ1-2; 7 positions match TRBD1. J gave up 8 bases and V 2 bases, and 5 bases lay outside the gene matches. Germline values: CDR1 KGHSH, CDR2 LQKENI. This CDR3 comprises 13 residues. DNA of the CDR3: TGTGCCAGCTCACCAGAAAACAGGGGAGGCTACACCTTC. Translating it yields CASSPENRGGYTF. Drawing the rest from reference TRBV18 and TRBJ1-2, the complete variable domain is NAGVMQNPRHLVRRRGQEARLRCSPMKGHSHVYWYRQLPEEGLKFMVYLQKENIIDESGMPKERFSAEFPKEGPSILRIQQVVRGDSAAYFCASSPENRGGYTFGSGTRLTVV.

The rearrangement links TRBV7-8 to TRBJ2-3; 10 nucleotides line up with TRBD2. Germline values: CDR1 SGHVS, CDR2 FQNEAQ. The CDR3 sequence is 18 residues long. J was trimmed by 2 bases and V by 2 bases; bases with no gene match: 10. The CDR3 region has the DNA TGTGCCAGCAGCTTATCCCCGAGCGGGAGGGTCCTCACAGATACGCAGTATTTT. This sequence encodes CASSLSPSGRVLTDTQYF.

The chain combines TRBV21-1 with TRBJ2-2; TRBD2 is taken as the D call from the table, unchecked against the DNA. TRBV21-1 is given as a pseudogene. The CDR3 is 17 amino acids. The CDR3 spells CASSKGTGEDDTGELFF. The CDR3, as DNA: TGTGCCAGCAGCAAAGGAACGGGGGAAGATGACACCGGGGAGCTGTTTTTT.

The gene calls are TRBV29-1 and TRBJ2-1; TRBD1 is a possible D gene (7 bases). This CDR3 has 12 amino acids. Between the trimmed V and J ends, which lost 3 bases and 10 bases, there was a span of 13 bases. The germline gives CDR1 SQVTM, CDR2 ANQGSEA. CDR3 coding DNA: TGCAGCGTTGATCGGCAGGGGGGAGAGCAGTTCTTC. Translation gives CSVDRQGGEQFF.

The chain links TRBV6-1 to TRBJ2-7; 8 bases align to TRBD1. J was trimmed by 5 bases and V by 3 bases; bases with no gene match: 3. The CDR3 is made up of 13 amino acids. Germline CDR1 and CDR2: MNHNS and SASEGT. In DNA, the CDR3 is TGTGCCAGCAGTGACAGGGGGCGCGACGAGCAGTACTTC. It translates to CASSDRGRDEQYF.

The V call is TRBV2, the J call TRBJ2-3; 9 bases line up with TRBD1. With 5 bases clipped from V and 6 bases from J, the junction kept 6 bases outside the gene matches. In germline, CDR1 is SNHLY, CDR2 FYNNEI. The length of the CDR3 is 14 residues. In DNA, the CDR3 is TGTGCCAGCAGTCCGGACAGGGGATGGGATACGCAGTATTTT. Amino acids: CASSPDRGWDTQYF.